The 8 T cell receptor beta chains below all came from one sample that was sequenced in a study of cytomegalovirus exposure and HLA in healthy donors. The PCR ran on 60 Vbeta and 13 Jbeta primers. Clones were read by immunoSEQ multiplex PCR, and TCRdb kept only the in-frame ones, dropping some. The repertoire holds 40,000 to 50,000 clones, with under 75% as singletons. Sequenced sample: PBMCs. Every receptor here comes from a man aged 25 to 40 in good health and CMV-seronegative.

V usage is TRBV27 and J usage is TRBJ2-6; 8 bases line up with TRBD1. The CDR3 extends over 19 amino acids. The germline V gene encodes CDR1 MNHEY and CDR2 SMNVEV (reference sequence). V was clipped by 3 bases and J by 0 bases; unmatched bases: 10. CDR3 protein: CASSFDVAGGVSGANVLTF. The CDR3 nucleotides are TGTGCCAGCAGTTTTGACGTGGCAGGGGGCGTCTCTGGGGCCAACGTCCTGACTTTC.

This chain joins TRBV6-6 and TRBJ1-5; weak D call: TRBD1 (5 bases). CDR1 MNHNY and CDR2 SVGAGI come from the germline V gene (reference sequence). This CDR3 region has 15 residues. Trimming cost V 0 bases and J 0 bases, with 6 bases left between them. CDR3 residues: CASSYSGGSNQPQHF. CDR3 nucleotide sequence: TGTGCCAGCAGTTACTCGGGGGGTAGCAATCAGCCCCAGCATTTT.

This sequence joins TRBV5-6 and TRBJ1-2; no reliable D call. Germline V lookup: CDR1 SGHDT, CDR2 YYEEEE. The V end was cut by 2 bases, the J end by 8 bases, with 13 bases between. This CDR3 has 13 amino acids. The CDR3 DNA follows: TGTGCCAGCAGCTTCGGCCGGACTTCGGGCTACACCTTC. Its translation: CASSFGRTSGYTF.

Only a few counts were recorded for this clone. V is TRBV2 and J is TRBJ1-2; 9 bases agree with TRBD1. V dropped 6 bases and J dropped 2; count of bases not matched to a gene: 1. The germline V gene encodes CDR1 SNHLY and CDR2 FYNNEI. This CDR3 has 13 amino acids. The CDR3 DNA is TGTGCCAGCAGCGGGACAGGGAACTATGGCTACACCTTC. It encodes CASSGTGNYGYTF. Variable domain in full (rest from reference TRBV2 and TRBJ1-2): EPEVTQTPSHQVTQMGQEVILRCVPISNHLYFYWYRQILGQKVEFLVSFYNNEISEKSEIFDDQFSVERPDGSNFTLKIRSTKLEDSAMYFCASSGTGNYGYTFGSGTRLTVV.

This rearrangement joins TRBV10-3 to TRBJ2-7; TRBD2 aligns across 8 bases. The germline V gene has CDR1 ENHRY and CDR2 SYGVKD. The CDR3 totals 13 residues. V lost 7 bases and J lost 3; bases outside the gene matches: 5. CDR3 DNA: TGTGCCATCAAAGGGAGCGGGGGCTACGAGCAGTACTTC. Protein product: CAIKGSGGYEQYF.

The V call is TRBV14, the J call TRBJ1-1; possibly TRBD1 for D (5 bases). Germline-derived CDR1 and CDR2 are SGHDN and FVKESK. The V end lost 1 base, the J end lost 1 base, and 13 bases lay between the germline ends. The CDR3 consists of 16 residues. In DNA, the CDR3 is TGTGCCAGCAGCCAAGCGGGGGTTTTACCGAACACTGAAGCTTTCTTT. It translates to CASSQAGVLPNTEAFF.

Here the CDR3 reads CASSSNSSPYEQYF. Here the CDR3 DNA reads TGTGCCAGCAGCTCCAATAGCTCCCCCTACGAGCAGTACTTC. This chain connects TRBV5-4 to TRBJ2-7; D is unresolved. The CDR3 contains 14 residues. Per the germline V gene, CDR1 is SGHNT and CDR2 is YYREEE (reference sequence). V lost 3 bases to trimming and J lost 2 bases, with 12 bases between them.

The rearrangement links TRBV5-1 to TRBJ2-5; 13 nucleotides agree with TRBD2. Germline V gene data show CDR1 as SGHRS and CDR2 as YFSETQ. The CDR3 contains 15 residues. After removal of 3 bases from V and 2 bases from J, the junction contained 1 base not matched to a gene. CDR3 bases: TGCGCCAGCAGCTGGGGACTAGCGGGGCAAGAGACCCAGTACTTC. This sequence encodes CASSWGLAGQETQYF.